These 2 T cell receptor beta chains share one sample of origin, sequenced in a study of T-cell reconstitution after alpha-beta-depleted transplantation in children. Unique molecular identifiers were incorporated when the TCRbeta library was constructed. TCRdb fed the PCR reads into MiXCR, producing one record per CDR3 protein. The sample lists nearly 400,000 distinct CDR3 sequences; 20% were seen once. The sequenced sample was PBMCs from the stem cell graft donor, obtained from the stem cell graft. The source of these receptors is a human donor who donated a stem cell graft to a child with acute myeloid leukemia.

There are many counts of this clonotype. V and J are TRBV12-3 or TRBV12-4 and TRBJ2-1; a weak D match, TRBD1 (5 bases). Deletions cut 1 base from V and 0 bases from J, with 10 bases between. The CDR3 length is 16 residues. CDR3 nucleotides: TGTGCCAGCAGTTTAGATGGGGCTAGCTCCTACAATGAGCAGTTCTTC. The encoded protein is CASSLDGASSYNEQFF.

The chain joins TRBV20-1 to TRBJ2-1; maybe TRBD1 (5 bases). Germline assignment: CDR1 DFQATT and CDR2 SNEGSKA (reference sequence). The V end lost 2 bases, the J end lost 5 bases, and 10 bases lay between the germline ends. The CDR3 contains 13 residues. CDR3 residues: CSARRGWDNEQFF. Written as DNA, the CDR3 is TGCAGTGCTAGAAGGGGCTGGGACAATGAGCAGTTCTTC.